This TCR beta chain was profiled in a study of shared clonotypes between healthy human individuals. Background on the study: Aged between 18 and 49, the donors were a couple of women and a few men.

CD4+ cells yielded CD45RA+ naive and CD45RA-negative memory subsets. Germline V gene lookup returns CDR1 ENHRY and CDR2 SYGVKD. Trimming left V 0 bases short and J 5 bases short, with 7 bases between. This CDR3 contains 14 residues. The assay was immunoSEQ multiplex PCR, and TCRdb's table has in-frame clones only and misses some. The repertoire holds millions of clones, with approximately 94% as singletons. The sample taken for sequencing was naive CD4+ T cells sorted from blood. Specified subset: CD45RA+ positively selected. The rearrangement uses TRBV10-3 and TRBJ1-4; D unresolved. The source is a man aged 18-30 years in good health. The CDR3 DNA reads TGTGCCATCAGTGAGTCAATGGGGAATGAAAAACTGTTTTTT. Protein: CAISESMGNEKLFF.